Each of the 21 T cell receptor beta chains below was sequenced from the same sample in a study of cytomegalovirus exposure and HLA in healthy donors. A multiplex PCR was run with 60 Vbeta primers and 13 Jbeta primers. Some clones are missing from TCRdb's copy, which holds only in-frame ones; the method was immunoSEQ multiplex PCR. The data show 150,000 to 200,000 clones, with under 85% seen just once and around 4.3% held by the top ten. The sample consisted of PBMCs. These receptors all stem from a man aged 45 to 65 in good health and CMV-seropositive.

The gene calls are TRBV6-5 and TRBJ1-5, with 8 bases matching TRBD1. The V gene's germline CDR1 is MNHEY and CDR2 SVGAGI. V lost 7 bases, J lost 7 bases, and 6 bases stayed unmatched. The CDR3 consists of 13 residues. The CDR3: CASTGQGGQPQHF. The CDR3 DNA sequence: TGTGCCAGCACCGGACAGGGCGGGCAGCCCCAGCATTTT.

The V gene is TRBV29-1, the J gene TRBJ1-1; 12 positions match TRBD1. The V gene's germline CDR1 is SQVTM and CDR2 ANQGSEA. The CDR3 sequence is 19 residues long. Germline trimming cut 8 bases from V and 1 base from J; bases unmatched to any gene: 20. This CDR3 is CSIRDRGRQRRYTNTEAFF. CDR3 coding DNA: TGCAGCATAAGGGACAGGGGGCGCCAACGCCGATATACGAACACTGAAGCTTTCTTT.

The rearrangement uses TRBV11-2 and TRBJ2-5; tentative D call: TRBD2 (7 bases). Trimming took 3 bases from V and 5 from J, leaving 16 bases between them. Germline V gene lookup returns CDR1 SGHAT and CDR2 FQNNGV. CDR3 length: 15 amino acids. This CDR3 reads CASSLGGARAETQYF. The CDR3 DNA is TGTGCCAGCAGCTTGGGGGGGGCCCGGGCGGAGACCCAGTACTTC.

V and J are TRBV6-5 and TRBJ2-3, with TRBD2 matching over 10 bases. The germline V gene has CDR1 MNHEY and CDR2 SVGAGI. V gave up 5 bases and J gave up 3 bases; unmatched junction bases: 5. The CDR3 consists of 15 residues. The CDR3 DNA reads TGTGCCAGCAGTCGTACTAGCGGGAAGACAGATACGCAGTATTTT. Translation: CASSRTSGKTDTQYF.

The chain joins TRBV6-1 to TRBJ2-3, with TRBD2 matching over 7 bases. V lost 6 bases, J lost 5 bases, and 5 bases stayed unmatched. This CDR3 region has 13 residues. Germline CDR1 is MNHNS and CDR2 is SASEGT. The CDR3: CASSSEREDTQYF. CDR3 in DNA: TGTGCCAGCAGCAGCGAGCGGGAAGATACGCAGTATTTT.

The chain couples TRBV6-5 to TRBJ1-1; possibly TRBD1 for D (5 bases). The CDR3 loop spans 13 amino acids. The ends were cut back, 6 bases at V and 2 bases at J, with 10 bases in the middle. Germline values: CDR1 MNHEY, CDR2 SVGAGI. The CDR3: CASSRQINTEAFF. In DNA, the CDR3 is TGTGCCAGCAGCAGACAGATAAACACTGAAGCTTTCTTT.

This clone was picked up one time. The rearrangement joins TRBV28 to TRBJ2-5, with 9 bases identical to TRBD2. Judging by the DNA end, TRBJ2-7 fits better; the J call may be wrong. Per the germline V gene, CDR1 is MDHEN and CDR2 is SYDVKM. CDR3 length: 16 residues. The CDR3 DNA reads TGTGCCAGCAGTTTATACGGCGGGAGGGCCAGTTACGAGCAGTACTTC. It yields the protein CASSLYGGRASYEQYF.

The gene calls are TRBV10-3 and TRBJ2-5; 10 positions agree with TRBD1. The junction had 5 bases not matched to a gene; V was cut back by 8 bases and J by 5 bases. Germline V CDR1 and CDR2: ENHRY, SYGVKD. The CDR3 has 13 amino acids. As DNA, the CDR3 is TGTGCCATCCGACAGGGGGCGTGGGAGACCCAGTACTTC. This sequence encodes CAIRQGAWETQYF.

About this clone: At one of its ends the junction is not consistent with the germline gene, which may arise from a read error. The CDR3 DNA follows: TGTGCCAGCACCTCACTAGCGGGAGGGCCCAAGAACATTCAGTACTTC. Its protein is CASTSLAGGPKNIQYF. This sequence joins TRBV27 and TRBJ2-4; 13 bases match TRBD2. Germline V lookup: CDR1 MNHEY, CDR2 SMNVEV (reference sequence). This CDR3 is built from 16 residues.

The rearrangement links TRBV27 to TRBJ1-6, with unresolved D. From germline, CDR1 is MNHEY and CDR2 SMNVEV (reference sequence). The length of the CDR3 is 14 residues. V lost 7 bases to trimming and J lost 7 bases, with 14 bases between them. The CDR3 spells CASTWRALNSPLHF. The CDR3 bases are TGTGCCAGCACCTGGCGGGCCCTGAATTCACCCCTCCACTTT.

J is TRBJ1-5 and V is TRBV6-1; TRBD1 aligns across 9 bases. Germline CDR1 is MNHNS and CDR2 is SASEGT. CDR3 length equals 15 residues. The junction had 1 base not matched to a gene; V was cut back by 4 bases and J by 0 bases. Here the CDR3 reads CASSGTGDSNQPQHF. CDR3 DNA: TGTGCCAGCAGTGGGACAGGGGATAGCAATCAGCCCCAGCATTTT.

The chain combines TRBV23-1 with TRBJ1-2; the D is unclear. TRBV23-1 is sorted into the ORF group, with uncertain function. V was shortened by 3 bases and J by 7 bases, with 18 bases between the two germline ends. This CDR3 has 15 amino acids. The CDR3 sequence is CASSQPGGDFSGYTF. The CDR3 coding sequence is TGCGCCAGCAGTCAGCCTGGCGGGGATTTTAGTGGCTACACCTTC.

The V gene is TRBV28, the J gene TRBJ1-5; D call uncertain. This CDR3 region has 18 residues. The V end lost 6 bases, the J end lost 0 bases, and 21 bases lay between the germline ends. The V gene's germline CDR1 is MDHEN and CDR2 SYDVKM. The CDR3 spells CASSPVSLNSYSNQPQHF. The CDR3 DNA reads TGTGCCAGCAGCCCCGTGTCCCTGAACAGCTATAGCAATCAGCCCCAGCATTTT.

J is TRBJ1-5 and V is TRBV7-3; 8 nucleotides agree with TRBD1. Looked up from germline, CDR1 is SGHTA and CDR2 is FQGTGA. The CDR3 is 16 residues long. J lost 6 bases, V lost 0 bases, and 7 bases had no gene match. CDR3 sequence reads: CASSLTLRQGSQPQHF. CDR3 DNA sequence: TGTGCCAGCAGCTTAACGCTCCGACAGGGGAGTCAGCCCCAGCATTTT.

The chain employs TRBV4-1 and TRBJ2-1, with a weak D call TRBD2 (5 bases). Germline CDR1 MGHRA, CDR2 YSYEKL. The CDR3 loop spans 14 amino acids. Trimming took off 4 bases at V and 9 bases at J, with 16 bases between the two ends. The CDR3 sequence: CASSLWLASAEQFF. CDR3 sequence (DNA): TGCGCCAGCAGCCTGTGGCTAGCTTCGGCTGAGCAGTTCTTC.

The CDR3 DNA follows: TGTGCCAGCAGCCTGGACAGTGACGATGAGCAGTTCTTC. As protein: CASSLDSDDEQFF. This chain uses TRBV7-9 with TRBJ2-1, with D perhaps matching TRBD1 (6 bases). Germline V CDR1 and CDR2: SEHNR, FQNEAQ (reference sequence). The CDR3 consists of 13 residues. Trimming shortened V by 5 bases and J by 8 bases, and 13 bases separated the two germline ends.

This sequence joins TRBV5-6 and TRBJ2-7; 8 bases are a match to TRBD2. V shed 7 bases and J 9 bases; nucleotides not matched to a gene: 6. The germline CDR1 and CDR2 sequences are SGHDT and YYEEEE. The CDR3 has 11 amino acids. The chain's CDR3 is CASSRGGAQYF. Here the CDR3 DNA reads TGTGCCAGCTCCCGGGGGGGCGCGCAGTACTTC.

This chain uses TRBV4-1 with TRBJ2-5, with 9 bases identical to TRBD1. The DNA matches TRBJ2-7 better at its end, which makes the J call doubtful. This CDR3 spans 15 amino acids. Germline V gene lookup returns CDR1 MGHRA and CDR2 YSYEKL. This CDR3 is CASSYRDRDSYEQYF. In nucleotides, the CDR3 is TGCGCCAGCAGCTACCGGGACAGGGACTCCTACGAGCAGTACTTC.

V gene TRBV4-1 combines with J gene TRBJ1-2, with D maybe TRBD1 (6 bases). Germline assignment: CDR1 MGHRA and CDR2 YSYEKL. The germline V and J ends were trimmed by 0 bases and 2 bases, with 13 bases remaining between them. The CDR3 has 16 amino acids. CDR3 loop: CASSQDSRDTNYGYTF. The CDR3 DNA reads TGCGCCAGCAGCCAAGATAGTCGGGACACCAACTATGGCTACACCTTC.

J is TRBJ2-5 and V is TRBV5-1; D is unresolved. The end of the DNA fits TRBJ2-7 better, so the J call may be wrong. The CDR3 has 12 amino acids. Germline V gives CDR1 SGHRS, CDR2 YFSETQ. CDR3 protein: CASSLGQREQYF. CDR3 coding DNA: TGCGCCAGCAGCTTGGGACAACGCGAGCAGTACTTC.

The rearrangement joins TRBV6-5 to TRBJ1-5; 7 nucleotides line up with TRBD1. V trimming: 6 bases; J trimming: 3 bases; junction bases outside the gene matches: 2. There are 13 residues in the CDR3. Germline CDR1 MNHEY, CDR2 SVGAGI. This CDR3 is CASRGQSNQPQHF. CDR3 coding DNA: TGTGCCAGCAGGGGACAGTCCAATCAGCCCCAGCATTTT.